This TCR beta chain was documented in a study of PD-1 blockade in classical Hodgkin lymphoma. Across the whole study: Patients had nivolumab dosed at 3 mg/kg, delivered intravenously every 2 weeks.

Method: immunoSEQ multiplex PCR; TCRdb's copy keeps in-frame clones and lacks some. Of several thousand clones in the sample, 71% are singletons; the top ten hold 45% to 60%. Points from the study as a whole: Complete responders entered with baseline diversity on par with newly diagnosed patients, the results showed. Repertoire differences lack defined causes, possibly disease activity or prior therapy.

With no exception, relapse followed autologous stem cell transplantation in all patients, and brentuximab vedotin exposure varied. Comments on this clone: Its antigen is unknown.

The sequence was obtained from a human donor with classical Hodgkin lymphoma. The material sequenced was peripheral blood mononuclear cells (PBMCs), taken at baseline.

The CDR3 spells CASSLAGQSNEKLFF. In DNA form, the CDR3 reads TGCGCCAGCAGCTTGGCTGGACAGAGTAATGAAAAACTGTTTTTT. The chain joins TRBV5-1 to TRBJ1-4, with TRBD1 as a possible D gene (6 bases). The V gene's germline CDR1 is SGHRS and CDR2 YFSETQ. V was clipped by 0 bases and J by 4 bases, with 10 bases between them. The CDR3 runs to 15 residues.